The clone carrying this T cell receptor (beta chain) was detected once. The antigen is undetermined. Possible read error: a much larger clone is one base away. CDR1 and CDR2 (germline): MGHDK, SYGVNS. The CDR3 runs 14 residues. The sample is drawn from a study of T cell repertoires in cytomegalovirus infection. Study summary: Public TCR beta signature analysis indicated the presence of both CMV infection and matching HLA type. Study conclusions and caveats: HLA-C-restricted TCR beta clonotypes specific for CMV led the ex vivo response.

TCRdb recomputed calls from the reads with MiXCR, one row per CDR3 protein. Of about 260,000 distinct CDR3 sequences in the sample, approximately 15% were seen once. This clonotype was obtained from a human donor in good health (CMV status not recorded). Some clones in this sample may be carry-over from other donors' samples. The V and J genes are TRBV25-1 and TRBJ1-1; weak D call: TRBD1 (5 bases). The sample consisted of PBMCs. This CDR3 reads CANSGGVSNTEAFF. As DNA, the CDR3 is TGTGCCAACAGTGGAGGGGTTTCGAACACTGAAGCTTTCTTT.